This T cell receptor beta chain derives from a study of shared clonotypes between healthy human individuals. Study information: In total, the donors were a couple of women and a few men aged 18 to 49.

Trimming cost V 3 bases and J 3 bases, with 17 bases left between them. The CDR3 spans 16 residues. Per germline, CDR1 MDHEN and CDR2 SYDVKM. Clones were read by immunoSEQ multiplex PCR, and TCRdb kept only the in-frame ones, dropping some. The sample has 1.4 million or so clones, approximately 98.5% seen once. This chain uses TRBV28 with TRBJ1-1, with a possible D match to TRBD1 (5 bases). The origin of this receptor is a man aged 25-45 years in good health. Sequenced input: naive CD4+ T cells sorted from blood. Indicated subset: CD45RA+ positively selected. CDR3 loop: CASSFLGTDGDTEAFF. In nucleotides, the CDR3 is TGTGCCAGCAGTTTCCTCGGGACCGATGGGGACACTGAAGCTTTCTTT. The variable domain in full, with the rest retrieved from reference TRBV28 and TRBJ1-1, is DVKVTQSSRYLVKRTGEKVFLECVQDMDHENMFWYRQDPGLGLRLIYFSYDVKMKEKGDIPEGYSVSREKKERFSLILESASTNQTSMYLCASSFLGTDGDTEAFFGQGTRLTVV.